Listed below are T cell receptor beta chains from one sample, sequenced in a study of cytomegalovirus exposure and HLA in healthy donors. Produced via immunoSEQ multiplex PCR; TCRdb's table is partial and in-frame only. The sample lists approximately 170,000 clones; about three quarters were seen once. The sequencing input was PBMCs. These receptors were obtained from a female donor in good health and CMV-seronegative. The CDR3 runs from the conserved cysteine through the conserved F or W.

CASSGTGRDQPQHF	TRBV2
CASSLGNLEALADF	TRBV5-6
CASSYSKDTSYEQYF	TRBV6-6
CASRQQVSTNEKLFF	TRBV6-5
CASSRKFGTGVGFQETQYF	TRBV5-8
CASRERDEQFF	TRBV6-6
CASTKHRQGATNEKLFF	TRBV28
CATYSGYNEQFF	TRBV27
CASSQERGITGDSGANVLTF	TRBV4-1
CASSEQGRFGNQPQHF	TRBV5-6
CASSLDRVSGEQFF	TRBV7-2
CASSRGNTGELFF	TRBV9
CASSPDRLNYGYTF	TRBV11-1
CASSARGSTDTQYF	TRBV19
CASSYSSGGSYEQYF	TRBV6-6
CASSGLSGGPYEQYF	TRBV21-1
CASSLGREETQYF	TRBV5-4
CASSIPGTTNTEAFF	TRBV28
CASSHGQGSDTQYF	TRBV11-3
CASSPSGGNYNTGELFF	TRBV4-1
CASSSLRQGARNNEQFF	TRBV19
CASSQDRGGNTEAFF	TRBV4-3
CASSISGQGGTWRHF	TRBV28
CASSLSWTGDQETQYF	TRBV27
CSVGTSGSDEQFF	TRBV29-1
CASSLAGTGIWEQFF	TRBV5-1
CASTPESAEQFF	TRBV2
CAWSEDRGIPSSGETQYF	TRBV30
CATRTGSDEKLFF	TRBV15
CASSDPGLAEETQYF	TRBV10-1
CASSLVPGSNTGELFF	TRBV7-7
CASSLFGRGEQYF	TRBV28
CASSLAPTSTDTQYF	TRBV5-1
CASSVGERGGYTF	TRBV5-6
CASSLRGGSNQPQHF	TRBV5-6
CAWSPWLTSGTQETQYF	TRBV30
CASSSNREMNTEAFF	TRBV5-6
CASSLGSVYEQYF	TRBV5-6
CASSLGLAGGSETQYF	TRBV5-6
CASSFPGLGETQYF	TRBV5-1
CASSAQGADTEAFF	TRBV2
CASSLGTGYGYTF	TRBV7-3
CASSLEGQASDPQHF	TRBV7-2
CASTSRQGIYEQYF	TRBV6-1
CASSLSRGIRHEQYF	TRBV28
CASSRDRDSGNTIYF	TRBV7-2
CASSEAGGSAKNIQCF	TRBV6-1
CASSLPLLAGGPSSYNEQFF	TRBV28
CASSQDVIGQWSYEQYF	TRBV4-3
CASSESKGQGRGAEAFF	TRBV10-1
CASSVPVNGDGYTF	TRBV19
CASSFVGLAVNEQFF	TRBV27
CAIYSRNGELFF	TRBV28
CASSLGTGGFGYGYTF	TRBV11-2